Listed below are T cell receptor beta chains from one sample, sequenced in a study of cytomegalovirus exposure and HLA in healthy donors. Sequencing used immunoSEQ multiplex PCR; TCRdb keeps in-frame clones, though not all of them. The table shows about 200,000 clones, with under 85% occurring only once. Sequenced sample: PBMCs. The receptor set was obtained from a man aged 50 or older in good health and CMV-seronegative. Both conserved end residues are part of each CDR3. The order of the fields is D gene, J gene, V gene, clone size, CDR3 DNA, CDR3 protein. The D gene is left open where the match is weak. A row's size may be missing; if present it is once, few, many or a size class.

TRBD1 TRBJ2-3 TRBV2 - TGTGCCAGCAAATGGGGACAGGACCCCGTTAGGGATACGCAGTATTTT CASKWGQDPVRDTQYF
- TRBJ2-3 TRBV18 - TGTGCTCTGACGAGGGATCAAACAGATACGCAGTATTTT CALTRDQTDTQYF
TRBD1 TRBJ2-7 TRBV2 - TGTGCCAGCAGGAAAGACAGGGGGTTTCCCTACGAGCAGTACTTC CASRKDRGFPYEQYF
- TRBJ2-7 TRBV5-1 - TGCGCCAGCAGCTCAGGTCGGGGTTACGAGCAGTACTTC CASSSGRGYEQYF
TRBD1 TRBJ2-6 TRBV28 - TGTGCCAGCAGTACGACAGGGAGAGGGGCCAACGTCCTGACTTTC CASSTTGRGANVLTF
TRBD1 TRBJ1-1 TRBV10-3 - TGTGCCATCCGTGAACAGGGGATTCTCCTGAACACTGAAGCTTTCTTT CAIREQGILLNTEAFF
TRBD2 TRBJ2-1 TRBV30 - TGTGCCTTCCCAGGGACTAGCGGAAATGAGCAGTTCTTC CAFPGTSGNEQFF
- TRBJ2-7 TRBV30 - TGTGCCTGGAGTCCTCACCAGGGACTTCTGAGGGGCGAGCAGTACTTC CAWSPHQGLLRGEQYF
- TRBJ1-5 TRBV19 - TGTGCCAGTAGCCCCCAAGGGGGTTTGAGCAATCAGCCCCAGCATTTT CASSPQGGLSNQPQHF
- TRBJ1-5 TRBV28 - TGTGCCAGCAGTTTAACCCTGGGGCGGGGCTTACAACCCCTTAGCAATCAGCCCCAGCATTTT CASSLTLGRGLQPLSNQPQHF
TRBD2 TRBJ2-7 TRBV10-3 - TGTGCCATCTCCGCGGGGCAGCGGGAGAGGTACGAGCAGTACTTC CAISAGQRERYEQYF
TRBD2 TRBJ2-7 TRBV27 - TGTGCCAGCAGACTAGCGGGAGGGTACGAGCAGTACTTC CASRLAGGYEQYF
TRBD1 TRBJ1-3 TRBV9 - TGTGCCAGCAGCGTAGACAGGGACAGTGATGGAAACACCATATATTTT CASSVDRDSDGNTIYF
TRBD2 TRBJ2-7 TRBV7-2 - TGTGCCAGCAGCACCAGGACTAGCGGGTACGAGCAGTACTTC CASSTRTSGYEQYF
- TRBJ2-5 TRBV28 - TGTGCCAGCAGTTTCGGGGGTTTGGAGACCCAGTACTTC CASSFGGLETQYF
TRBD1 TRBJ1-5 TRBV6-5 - TGTGCCAGCAGTCGGGACAGCCGTTCTCGCCAGCATTTT CASSRDSRSRQHF
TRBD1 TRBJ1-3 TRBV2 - TGTGCCAGCAGTGGGGGTCGACAGGGTCTAACCATATATTTT CASSGGRQGLTIYF
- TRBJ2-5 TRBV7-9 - TGTGCCAGCAGCTCCAATTTCCAAGAGACCCAGTACTTC CASSSNFQETQYF
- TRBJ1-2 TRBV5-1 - TGCGCCAGCAGCTCGGCGGGGAACTATGGCTACACCTTC CASSSAGNYGYTF
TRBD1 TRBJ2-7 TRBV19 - TGTGCCAGTAGCAACCCCCGGATGCGGGACAGGGTCGAGGAGCAGTACTTC CASSNPRMRDRVEEQYF
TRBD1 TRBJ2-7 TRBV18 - TGTGCCAGCTCACCAGGGACAGGGTCCTACGAGCAGTACTTC CASSPGTGSYEQYF
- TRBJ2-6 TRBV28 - TGTGCCAGCAGTTTCCGGGGAGCGGGGGCCAACGTCCTGACTTTC CASSFRGAGANVLTF
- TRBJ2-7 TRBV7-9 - TGTGCCAGCAGCTTCCGGGGGAGGAATTCCTACGAGCAGTACTTC CASSFRGRNSYEQYF
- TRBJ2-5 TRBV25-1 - TGTGCCAGCAGTGCGACAAGTCGCCAAGAGACCCAGTACTTC CASSATSRQETQYF
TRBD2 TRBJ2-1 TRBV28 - TGTGCCAGCAGTCACCGGACTAGCGGACACTACAATGAGCAGTTCTTC CASSHRTSGHYNEQFF
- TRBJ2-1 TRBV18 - TGTGCCAGCTCACGTGGGTTAGGAGCTGAGCAGTTCTTC CASSRGLGAEQFF
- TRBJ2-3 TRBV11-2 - TGTGCCAGCAGCTTCCCCCACCCAGGGACGCAGTATTTT CASSFPHPGTQYF
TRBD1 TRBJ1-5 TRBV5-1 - TGCGCCAGCAGTCCTACAGGGGTCCGGAATCAGCCCCAGCATTTT CASSPTGVRNQPQHF
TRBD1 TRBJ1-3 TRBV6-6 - TGTGCCAGCAGTACGACAGGGACTGGAAACACCATATATTTT CASSTTGTGNTIYF
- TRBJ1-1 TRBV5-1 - TGCGCCAGCAGCTTGGTGGACACAAACACTGAAGCTTTCTTT CASSLVDTNTEAFF
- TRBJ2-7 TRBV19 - TGTGCCAGTAGGAAAGCGGCTACCTACGAGCAGTACTTC CASRKAATYEQYF
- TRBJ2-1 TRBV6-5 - TGTGCCAGCACCGTACGGGGGGCAAAAGGGAGCCCGCAGTTCTTC CASTVRGAKGSPQFF
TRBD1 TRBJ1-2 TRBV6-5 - TGTGCCAGCAGTTACTCGCGACAGGGGTCTAACTATGGCTACACCTTC CASSYSRQGSNYGYTF
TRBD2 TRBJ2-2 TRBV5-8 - TGTGCCAGCAGCTTGGGGACTAGCTTGGCCACCGGGGAGCTGTTTTTT CASSLGTSLATGELFF
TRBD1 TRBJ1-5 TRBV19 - TGTGCCAGTAGTATCGGACAGGGCCGGGCTGGCAATCAGCCCCAGCATTTT CASSIGQGRAGNQPQHF
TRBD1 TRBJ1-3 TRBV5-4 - TGTGCCAGCAGCGGACAGGACGGACGACACTCTGGAAACACCATATATTTT CASSGQDGRHSGNTIYF
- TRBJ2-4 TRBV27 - TGTGCCAGCAGCCCTACCCGACAGCTAGCCAAAAACATTCAGTACTTC CASSPTRQLAKNIQYF
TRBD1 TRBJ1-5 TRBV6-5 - TGTGCCAGCAGAGGGACAGGGAGTCAGCCCCAGCATTTT CASRGTGSQPQHF
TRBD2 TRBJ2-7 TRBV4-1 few TGCGCCAGCAGCCTACTAGCGGGACTGGACGAGCAGTACTTC CASSLLAGLDEQYF
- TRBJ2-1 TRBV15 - TGTGCCACCAGCAGCCGCCGCGATGAGCAGTTCTTC CATSSRRDEQFF
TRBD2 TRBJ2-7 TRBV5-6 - TGTGCCAGCAGCTCAGGACTAGCGGGAGGCACGGAGCAGTACTTC CASSSGLAGGTEQYF